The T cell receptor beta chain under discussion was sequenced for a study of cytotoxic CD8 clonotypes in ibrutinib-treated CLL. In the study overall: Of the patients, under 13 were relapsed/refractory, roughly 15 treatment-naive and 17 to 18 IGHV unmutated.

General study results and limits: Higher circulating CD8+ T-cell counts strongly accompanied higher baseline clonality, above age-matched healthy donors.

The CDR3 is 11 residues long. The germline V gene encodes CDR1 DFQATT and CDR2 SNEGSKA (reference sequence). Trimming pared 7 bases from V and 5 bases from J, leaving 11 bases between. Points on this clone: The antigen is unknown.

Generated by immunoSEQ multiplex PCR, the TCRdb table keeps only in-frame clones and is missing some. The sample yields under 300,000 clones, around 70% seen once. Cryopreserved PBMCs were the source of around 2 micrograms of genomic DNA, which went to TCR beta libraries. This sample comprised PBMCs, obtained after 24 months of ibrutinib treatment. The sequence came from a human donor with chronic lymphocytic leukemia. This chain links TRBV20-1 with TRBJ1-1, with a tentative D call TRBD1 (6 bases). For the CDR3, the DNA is TGCAGTGTAGTAGGGGGGACTGAAGCTTTCTTT. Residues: CSVVGGTEAFF.